The source of this TCR beta chain is a study of T cells after yellow fever vaccination. The study, taken as a whole, reports: Weaker overall was a secondary response that nonetheless peaked faster, on day 5 versus 15. Clones from primary vaccination mostly reappeared after the booster (over 95% CD4, around 90% CD8).

TCRdb called the 5' RACE reads again in MiXCR, with one record for every CDR3 protein. The sample holds 150,000 to 200,000 distinct CDR3 sequences, around 8.5% seen once. Germline assignment: CDR1 LNHDA and CDR2 SQIVND (reference sequence). Trimming removed 4 bases at V and 0 bases at J, with 6 bases between. The CDR3 length is 13 residues. About this clonotype: Antigen specificity is unknown.

V and J are TRBV19 and TRBJ1-2; D not certain. The TCR sequence derives from a man between 18 and 35 years old who received the YFV17D yellow fever vaccine. Specimen: CD8+ T cells sorted from PBMCs, collected 45 days after the yellow fever booster vaccination. Written as DNA, the CDR3 is TGTGCCAGTAGTACGGCAGCTAACTATGGCTACACCTTC. This codes for CASSTAANYGYTF.